Given below is one T cell receptor beta chain in context. Its antigen is unknown. Sequencing targeted expressed TCRB transcripts, as all isolated RNA had been reverse transcribed. Sequencing used immunoSEQ multiplex PCR; TCRdb keeps in-frame clones, though not all of them. The sample includes about 320,000 clones, 14% of them seen just once. This entry belongs to a study of beta chain features in type 1 diabetes. Study-wide findings and caveats: Patients' naive, central memory and Treg TCRB repertoires seemed closer to one another than those of healthy donors. At VDJ recombination sites, type 1 diabetes patients had fewer insertions and more deleted nucleotides.

The CDR3 has 18 amino acids. CDR1 and CDR2 from the germline V gene are SGHNT and YYREEE (reference sequence). Trimming stripped 4 bases from V and 1 base from J, with 23 bases between. The V gene is TRBV5-4, the J gene TRBJ1-2, with D perhaps TRBD1 (5 bases). Sequenced input: central memory CD4+ T cells from blood. The TCR was taken from a young man in good health. CDR3 DNA sequence: TGTGCCAGCAGCCTACCAGGGCCACTGATCCTGAGTAACTATGGCTACACCTTC. Its protein product is CASSLPGPLILSNYGYTF.